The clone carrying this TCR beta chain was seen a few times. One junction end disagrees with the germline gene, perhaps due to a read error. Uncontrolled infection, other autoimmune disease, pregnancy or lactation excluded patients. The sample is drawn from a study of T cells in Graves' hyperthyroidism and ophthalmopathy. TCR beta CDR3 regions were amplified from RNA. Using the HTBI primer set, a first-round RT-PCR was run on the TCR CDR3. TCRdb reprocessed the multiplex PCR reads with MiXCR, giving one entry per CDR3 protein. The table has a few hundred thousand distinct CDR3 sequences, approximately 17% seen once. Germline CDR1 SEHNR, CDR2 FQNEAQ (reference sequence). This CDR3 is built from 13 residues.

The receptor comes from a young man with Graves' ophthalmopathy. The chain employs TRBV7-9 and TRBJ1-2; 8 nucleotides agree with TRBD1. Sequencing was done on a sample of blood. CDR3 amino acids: CASNLLTGEGYTF. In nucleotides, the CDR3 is TGTGCCAGCAACTTACTGACAGGGGAAGGCTACACCTTC.